Described below is a single TCR beta chain sequence and its context. Which antigen it targets is not known. Per-base qualities were not stored, and no clone one base away is much larger. These data are taken from a study of blood T cell repertoires in COVID-19 (TCRdb year 2020). Concerning the study at large: Samples from collaborators originated in the United States, Italy and Spain and spanned both the acute and convalescent phases of COVID-19. The material from the prospective study consisted of cDNA or gDNA derived from T cells, B-cell-depleted T cells, or PBMCs. The dataset comprised deeply sampled blood TCRbeta repertoires from subjects exposed to, actively infected with, or recovered from COVID-19. A freely available public database, intended as a resource for researchers studying the immune response to SARS-CoV-2, is where the repertoires were released. Samples were obtained from the ongoing ImmuneRACE study (first 160 participants) and from 1,200 or so subjects provided by 6 global collaborators. Sample metadata almost always included a de-identified subject ID, COVID-19 status, age in years and sex. HLA class I and class II types, where available, came from metadata supplied by the sample provider rather than from assay-based typing. The investigation overall reported the following: The amount of clinical and demographic metadata varied by source and participant and was provided uncurated.

TCRbeta CDR3 regions were amplified from genomic DNA using the immunoSEQ Assay, a bias-controlled multiplex PCR. Under the source paper's analysis protocol: The number of nucleated cells in each sample was estimated from the amplification of reference gene primers within the assay. Sequence reads were collapsed and filtered to measure the absolute abundance of every unique TCRbeta CDR3 rearrangement. For each sample, productive Simpson clonality was calculated as the square root of Simpson's diversity index over productive rearrangements. In its TCRdb copy, this immuneACCESS table keeps in-frame sequences only and misses some clones. Where compared with another copy, unresolved V genes explain less than half of these, and the others have no known cause. The DNA gave D and trimming, while V, J and clone size come from that table. For this sample there are fewer than 80,000 clones; almost 90% appear just once. The ten largest make up approximately 5.8% of the sample.

V is shortened by 0 bases, J by 7 bases, and the region joining them spans 13 bases. From a lookup of the germline V gene (reference sequence), CDR1 and CDR2 are WNHNN and SYGVQD. The CDR3 spans 15 residues, from the cysteine through the phenylalanine. Of the read, only the CDR3 DNA is kept; its 45 bases are in frame from base 1. The collaborating institutions used their own protocols to collect whole blood in K2EDTA tubes. For TCRbeta analysis, collaborator samples were shipped as frozen whole blood, as isolated PBMCs, or as DNA extracted from either sample type. Sequenced sample: peripheral blood. The chain was built from TRBV10-1 and TRBJ1-5, with TRBD1 as a weak D call on 5 bases. This sequence was found in a man in his forties or fifties with acute or convalescent COVID-19. The CDR3 protein sequence reads: CASSESRGHRQPQHF. The sequenced DNA: TGCGCCAGCAGTGAGTCAAGGGGCCATCGGCAGCCCCAGCATTTT.